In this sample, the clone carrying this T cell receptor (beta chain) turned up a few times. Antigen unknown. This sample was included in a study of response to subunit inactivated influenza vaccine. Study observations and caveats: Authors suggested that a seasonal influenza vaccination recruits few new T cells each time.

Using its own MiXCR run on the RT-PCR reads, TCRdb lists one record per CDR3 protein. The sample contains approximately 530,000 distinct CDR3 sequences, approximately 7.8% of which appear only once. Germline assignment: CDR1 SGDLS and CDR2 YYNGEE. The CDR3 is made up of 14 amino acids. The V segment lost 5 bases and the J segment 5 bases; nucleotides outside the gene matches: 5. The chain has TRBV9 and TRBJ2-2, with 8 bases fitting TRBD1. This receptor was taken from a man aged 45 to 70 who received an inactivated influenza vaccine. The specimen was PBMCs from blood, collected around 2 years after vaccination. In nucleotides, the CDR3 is TGTGCCAGCAGTCCGGGACAGGAGACCGGGGAGCTGTTTTTT. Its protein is CASSPGQETGELFF.